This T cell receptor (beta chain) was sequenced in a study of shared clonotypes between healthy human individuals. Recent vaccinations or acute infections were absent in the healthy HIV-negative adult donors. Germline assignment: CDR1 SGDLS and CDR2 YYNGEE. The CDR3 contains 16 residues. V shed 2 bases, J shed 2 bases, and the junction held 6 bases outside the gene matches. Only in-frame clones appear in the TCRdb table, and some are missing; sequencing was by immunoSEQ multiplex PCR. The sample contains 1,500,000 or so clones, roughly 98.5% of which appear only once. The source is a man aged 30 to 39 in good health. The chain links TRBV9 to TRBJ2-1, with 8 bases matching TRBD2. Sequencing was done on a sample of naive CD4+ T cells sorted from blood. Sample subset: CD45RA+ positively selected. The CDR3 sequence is CASSVSGRVAYNEQFF. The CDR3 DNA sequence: TGTGCCAGCAGCGTCAGCGGGAGAGTCGCCTACAATGAGCAGTTCTTC.